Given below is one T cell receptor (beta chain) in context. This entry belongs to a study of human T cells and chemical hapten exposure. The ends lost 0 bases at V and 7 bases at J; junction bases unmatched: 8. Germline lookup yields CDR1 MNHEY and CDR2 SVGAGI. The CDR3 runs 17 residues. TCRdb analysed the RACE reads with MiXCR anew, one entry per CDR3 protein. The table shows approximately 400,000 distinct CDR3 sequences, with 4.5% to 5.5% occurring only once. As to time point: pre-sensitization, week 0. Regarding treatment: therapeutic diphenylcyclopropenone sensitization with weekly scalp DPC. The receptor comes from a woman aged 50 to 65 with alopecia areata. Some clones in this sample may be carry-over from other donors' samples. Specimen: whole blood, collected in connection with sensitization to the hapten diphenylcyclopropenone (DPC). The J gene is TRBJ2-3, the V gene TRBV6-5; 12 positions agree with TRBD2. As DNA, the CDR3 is TGTGCCAGCAGTTACTCCCTAGCGGGAGGGCCCTCGAATACGCAGTATTTT. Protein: CASSYSLAGGPSNTQYF.